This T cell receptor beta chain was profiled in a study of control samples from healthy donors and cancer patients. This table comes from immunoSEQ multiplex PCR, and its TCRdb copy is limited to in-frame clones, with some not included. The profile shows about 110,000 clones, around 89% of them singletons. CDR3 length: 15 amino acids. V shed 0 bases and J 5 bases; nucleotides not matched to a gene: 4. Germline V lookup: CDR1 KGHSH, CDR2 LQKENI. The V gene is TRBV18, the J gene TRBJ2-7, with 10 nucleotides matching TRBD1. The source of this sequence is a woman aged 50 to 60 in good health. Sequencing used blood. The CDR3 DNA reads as TGTGCCAGCTCACCACCGGGACAGGGGTTCCACGAGCAGTACTTC. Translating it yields CASSPPGQGFHEQYF.